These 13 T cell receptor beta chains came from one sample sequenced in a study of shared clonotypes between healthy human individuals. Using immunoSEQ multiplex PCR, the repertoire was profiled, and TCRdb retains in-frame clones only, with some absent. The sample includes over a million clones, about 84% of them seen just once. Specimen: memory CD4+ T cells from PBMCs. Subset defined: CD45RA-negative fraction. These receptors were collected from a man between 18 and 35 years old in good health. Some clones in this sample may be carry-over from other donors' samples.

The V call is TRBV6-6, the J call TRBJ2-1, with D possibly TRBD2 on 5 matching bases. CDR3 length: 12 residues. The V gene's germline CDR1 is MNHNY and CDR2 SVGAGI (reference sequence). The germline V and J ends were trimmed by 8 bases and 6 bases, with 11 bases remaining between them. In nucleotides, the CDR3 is TGTGCCAGCGGGATTCGGGGCAATGAGCAGTTCTTC. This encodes CASGIRGNEQFF.

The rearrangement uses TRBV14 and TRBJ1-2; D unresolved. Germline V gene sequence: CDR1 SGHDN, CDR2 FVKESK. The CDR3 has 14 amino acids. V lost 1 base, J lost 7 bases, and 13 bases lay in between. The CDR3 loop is CASSQGALFRGYTF. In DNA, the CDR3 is TGTGCCAGCAGCCAAGGGGCCCTGTTTCGTGGCTACACCTTC.

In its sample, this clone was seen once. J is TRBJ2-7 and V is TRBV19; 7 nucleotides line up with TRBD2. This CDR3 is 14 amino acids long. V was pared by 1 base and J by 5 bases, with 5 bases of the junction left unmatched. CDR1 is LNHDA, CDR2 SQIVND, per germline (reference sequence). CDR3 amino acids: CASSIGGGTNEQYF. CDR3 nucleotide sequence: TGTGCCAGTAGTATAGGCGGGGGAACCAACGAGCAGTACTTC.

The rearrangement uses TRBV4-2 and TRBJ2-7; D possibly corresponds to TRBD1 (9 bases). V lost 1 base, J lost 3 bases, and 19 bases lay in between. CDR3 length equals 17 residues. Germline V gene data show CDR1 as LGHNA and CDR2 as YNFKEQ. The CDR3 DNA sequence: TGTGCCAGCAGCCAAGCGGGGGGGGGACAGGGAAACTACGAGCAGTACTTC. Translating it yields CASSQAGGGQGNYEQYF.

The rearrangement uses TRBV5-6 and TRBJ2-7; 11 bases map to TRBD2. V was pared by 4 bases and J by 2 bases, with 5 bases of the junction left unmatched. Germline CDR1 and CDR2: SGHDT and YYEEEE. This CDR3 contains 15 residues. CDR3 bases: TGTGCCAGCAGCCCACTAGCGGGAGAGCCCTACGAGCAGTACTTC. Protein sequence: CASSPLAGEPYEQYF.

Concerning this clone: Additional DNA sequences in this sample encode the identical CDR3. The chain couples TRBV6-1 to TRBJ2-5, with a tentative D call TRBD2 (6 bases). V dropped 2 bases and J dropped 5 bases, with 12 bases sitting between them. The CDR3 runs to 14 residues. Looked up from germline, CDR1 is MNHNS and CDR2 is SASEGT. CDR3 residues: CASSEIGRGETQYF. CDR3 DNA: TGTGCCAGCAGTGAAATCGGGCGGGGTGAGACCCAGTACTTC.

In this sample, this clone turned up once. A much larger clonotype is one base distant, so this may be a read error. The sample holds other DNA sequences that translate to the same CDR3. The CDR3 is CASSLWGYGYTF. As DNA, the CDR3 is TGTGCCAGCAGTTTATGGGGCTATGGCTACACCTTC. The rearrangement links TRBV28 to TRBJ1-2; no clear D. With 0 bases removed from V and 4 bases from J, the gap between germline ends came to 3 bases. Germline CDR1 is MDHEN and CDR2 is SYDVKM. The CDR3 consists of 12 residues.

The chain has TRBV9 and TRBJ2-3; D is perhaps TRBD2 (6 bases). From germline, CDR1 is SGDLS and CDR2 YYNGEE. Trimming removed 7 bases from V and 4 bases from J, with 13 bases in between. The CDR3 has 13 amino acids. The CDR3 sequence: CASAGGVSDTQYF. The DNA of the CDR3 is TGTGCCAGCGCCGGAGGGGTGTCAGATACGCAGTATTTT.

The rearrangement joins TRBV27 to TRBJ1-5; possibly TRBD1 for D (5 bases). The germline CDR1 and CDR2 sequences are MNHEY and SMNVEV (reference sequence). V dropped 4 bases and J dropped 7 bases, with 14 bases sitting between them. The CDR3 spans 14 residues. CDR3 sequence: CASSSPGWGQPQHF. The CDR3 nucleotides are TGTGCCAGCAGTTCCCCCGGCTGGGGGCAGCCCCAGCATTTT.

The chain's CDR3 is CASSLGGVNTQYF. CDR3 nucleotide sequence: TGTGCCAGCAGCTTGGGGGGTGTTAATACGCAGTATTTT. The chain links TRBV5-4 to TRBJ2-3; D not resolved. Germline V CDR1 and CDR2: SGHNT, YYREEE (reference sequence). The length of the CDR3 is 13 residues. V lost 0 bases and J lost 7, with 9 bases in between.

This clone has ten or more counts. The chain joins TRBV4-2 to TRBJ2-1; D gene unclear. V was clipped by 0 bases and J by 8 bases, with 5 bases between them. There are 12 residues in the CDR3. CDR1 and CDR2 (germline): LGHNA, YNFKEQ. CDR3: CASSQDRDEQFF. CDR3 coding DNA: TGTGCCAGCAGCCAAGATCGGGATGAGCAGTTCTTC.

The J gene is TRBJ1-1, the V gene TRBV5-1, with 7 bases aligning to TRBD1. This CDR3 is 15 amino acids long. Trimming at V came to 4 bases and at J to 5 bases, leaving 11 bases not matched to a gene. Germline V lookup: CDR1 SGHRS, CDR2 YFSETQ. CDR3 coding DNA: TGCGCCAGCAGCACGGGACAGTCCCAGGGGACTGAAGCTTTCTTT. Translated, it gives CASSTGQSQGTEAFF.

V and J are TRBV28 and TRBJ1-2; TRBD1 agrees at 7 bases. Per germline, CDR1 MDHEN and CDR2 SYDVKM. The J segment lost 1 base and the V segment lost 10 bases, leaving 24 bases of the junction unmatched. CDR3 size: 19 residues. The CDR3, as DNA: TGTGCCACGCGGGACAGCTTTGTTAAGCGGCCTAAGGGTAACTATGGCTACACCTTC. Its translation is CATRDSFVKRPKGNYGYTF.